One sample yielded the 7 T cell receptor beta chains listed below, sequenced in a study of blood T cell repertoires in COVID-19. The assay was immunoSEQ multiplex PCR, and TCRdb's table has in-frame clones only and misses some. Of around 280,000 clones in the sample, roughly 90% were seen once. The sequenced sample consisted of peripheral blood. These receptors came from a woman in her 50s who had recovered from COVID-19.

This chain links TRBV5-5 with TRBJ2-1; 9 bases fit TRBD1. Trimming removed 4 bases from V and 4 bases from J; junction bases left unmatched: 6. The CDR3 runs to 15 residues. Germline loops: CDR1 SGHKS, CDR2 YYEKEE (reference sequence). The CDR3 region is CASSRGQGSYNEQFF. In nucleotides, the CDR3 is TGTGCCAGCAGCCGCGGACAGGGGAGTTACAATGAGCAGTTCTTC.

This chain uses TRBV6-6 with TRBJ1-5; D remains ambiguous. With 8 bases removed from V and 3 bases from J, the gap between germline ends came to 20 bases. The CDR3 has 16 amino acids. From germline, CDR1 is MNHNY and CDR2 SVGAGI (reference sequence). CDR3 in amino acids: CASELRMSGFNQPQHF. CDR3 coding DNA: TGTGCCAGCGAGTTACGAATGTCCGGTTTCAATCAGCCCCAGCATTTT.

This clone was picked up a small number of times. The gene calls are TRBV30 and TRBJ2-7; a possible D gene is TRBD2 (6 bases). The CDR3 contains 12 residues. Germline V gives CDR1 GTSNPN, CDR2 SVGIG (reference sequence). Trimming removed 3 bases at V and 4 bases at J, with 10 bases between. In nucleotides, the CDR3 is TGTGCCTGGAGCGGGAGACAGTACGAGCAGTACTTC. Its protein product is CAWSGRQYEQYF.

The gene calls are TRBV7-3 and TRBJ1-6; D gene uncertain. CDR3 length equals 15 residues. From germline, CDR1 is SGHTA and CDR2 FQGTGA. V lost 0 bases and J lost 8, with 11 bases in between. CDR3 nucleotide sequence: TGTGCCAGCAGCTTAACGGGAGCAGGTGATTCACCCCTCCACTTT. It is translated as CASSLTGAGDSPLHF.

This chain connects TRBV7-9 to TRBJ2-7, with a tentative D call TRBD2 (5 bases). The germline V and J ends were trimmed by 2 bases and 3 bases, with 11 bases remaining between them. This CDR3 is 14 amino acids long. Germline CDR1 and CDR2: SEHNR and FQNEAQ (reference sequence). CDR3 bases: TGTGCCAGCAGCTTAAGCGGCAGCCGCTACGAGCAGTACTTC. This encodes CASSLSGSRYEQYF.

J is TRBJ2-7 and V is TRBV28; perhaps TRBD1 as D (6 bases). The germline CDR1 and CDR2 sequences are MDHEN and SYDVKM. V lost 7 bases, J lost 2 bases, and 18 bases lay in between. The CDR3 length is 15 residues. CDR3: CASITGGRGTYEQYF. DNA of the CDR3: TGTGCCAGCATCACTGGGGGCCGCGGAACCTACGAGCAGTACTTC.

This sequence joins TRBV15 and TRBJ2-2; 9 positions agree with TRBD1. Per the germline V gene, CDR1 is LNHNV and CDR2 is YYDKDF (reference sequence). V shed 5 bases and J 2 bases; nucleotides not matched to a gene: 6. The CDR3 has 16 amino acids. Here the CDR3 reads CATSPWTGENTGELFF. The CDR3 region has the DNA TGTGCCACCAGCCCCTGGACAGGGGAAAACACCGGGGAGCTGTTTTTT.